The clone carrying this T cell receptor (beta chain) was detected many times. The entry originates in a study of CDR3 diversity in severe acne. The CDR3 runs 14 residues. Germline V CDR1 and CDR2: MNHEY, SVGAGI. J was trimmed by 0 bases and V by 8 bases; bases with no gene match: 1. Each CDR3 protein gets one entry after TCRdb re-called the PCR reads with MiXCR. Of under 95,000 distinct CDR3 sequences detected, roughly 52% appear once; the ten largest clones hold over 9.5%. This chain uses TRBV6-5 with TRBJ2-2; 9 nucleotides align to TRBD2. The sequence derives from a male donor in good health, serving as a control. Sequencing was carried out using blood. CDR3 sequence (DNA): TGTGCCAGCTTAGCGGGGGCGAACACCGGGGAGCTGTTTTTT. Protein sequence: CASLAGANTGELFF.